This note documents a single TCR beta chain sequence. What it binds is not known. From germline, CDR1 is SEHNR and CDR2 FQNEAQ (reference sequence). Trimming cost V 2 bases and J 7 bases; bases outside gene matches: 7. CDR3 length: 14 amino acids. These data originate in a study of shared clonotypes between healthy human individuals. Study-wide findings and caveats: Shared across several donors were about 4.6% of the naive CD4 clonotypes.

The assay used deep level. Under the authors' procedure: Filtering differed for immunoSEQ, which gave only junction sequences without quality scores. Profiled with immunoSEQ multiplex PCR; TCRdb holds only in-frame clones, not every one. The V and J calls and clone size were taken over from that table, and D and trimming were inferred from the DNA. The repertoire consists of about 2 million clones, with just under 95% occurring once and the leading ten covering roughly 1.2%. In the naive CD8 group, cells lacked CD45RO and were positively selected for CCR7, so terminally differentiated effector memory CD45RA+ cells were left out.

This sequence was found in a man younger than 30 in good health. Sequencing was done on a sample of naive CD8+ T cells sorted from blood. The rearrangement links TRBV7-9 to TRBJ2-7, with TRBD1 identical over 8 bases. CDR3 sequence reads: CASSLRQGYNEQYF. CDR3 DNA: TGTGCCAGCAGCTTAAGACAGGGGTACAATGAGCAGTACTTC. The full variable domain, rest sourced from reference TRBV7-9 and TRBJ2-7, is DTGVSQNPRHKITKRGQNVTFRCDPISEHNRLYWYRQTLGQGPEFLTYFQNEAQLEKSRLLSDRFSAERPKGSFSTLEIQRTEQGDSAMYLCASSLRQGYNEQYFGPGTRLTVT.